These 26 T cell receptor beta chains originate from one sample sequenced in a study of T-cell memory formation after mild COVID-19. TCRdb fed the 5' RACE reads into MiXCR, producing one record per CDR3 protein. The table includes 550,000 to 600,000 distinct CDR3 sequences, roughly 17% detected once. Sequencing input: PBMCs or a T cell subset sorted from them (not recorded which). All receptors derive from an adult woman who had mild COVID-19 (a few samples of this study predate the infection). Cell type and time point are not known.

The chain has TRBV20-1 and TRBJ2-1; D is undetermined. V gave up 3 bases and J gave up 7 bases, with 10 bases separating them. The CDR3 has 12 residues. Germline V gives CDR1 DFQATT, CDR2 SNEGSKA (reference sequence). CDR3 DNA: TGCAGTGCTAGGATCCCTAGTAATGAGCAGTTCTTC. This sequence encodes CSARIPSNEQFF.

CDR3: CASSRRWGGTDTEAFF. The DNA of the CDR3 is TGTGCCAGCAGCCGCCGTTGGGGGGGAACGGACACTGAAGCTTTCTTT. The J gene is TRBJ1-1, the V gene TRBV7-9; TRBD1 is a possible D gene (5 bases). CDR1 is SEHNR and CDR2 is FQNEAQ in the germline V gene (reference sequence). V shed 5 bases and J shed 3 bases, with 19 bases lying between them. This CDR3 comprises 16 residues.

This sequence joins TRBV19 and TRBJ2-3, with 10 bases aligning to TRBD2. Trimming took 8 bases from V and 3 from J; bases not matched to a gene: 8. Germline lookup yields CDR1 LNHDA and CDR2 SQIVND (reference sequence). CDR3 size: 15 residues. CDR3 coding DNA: TGTGCCAGTTCTAAACGGACTAGCGGAACAGATACGCAGTATTTT. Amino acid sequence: CASSKRTSGTDTQYF.

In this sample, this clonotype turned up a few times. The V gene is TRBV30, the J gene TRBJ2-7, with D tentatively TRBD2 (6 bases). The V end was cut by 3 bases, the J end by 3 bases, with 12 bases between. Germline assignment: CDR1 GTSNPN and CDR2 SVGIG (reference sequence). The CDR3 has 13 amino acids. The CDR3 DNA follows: TGTGCCTGGAGGTTACGTAGCGGCTACGAGCAGTACTTC. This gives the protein CAWRLRSGYEQYF.

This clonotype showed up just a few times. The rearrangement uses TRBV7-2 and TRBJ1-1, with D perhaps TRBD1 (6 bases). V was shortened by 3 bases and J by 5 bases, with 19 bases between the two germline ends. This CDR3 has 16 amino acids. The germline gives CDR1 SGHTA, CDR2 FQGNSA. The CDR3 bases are TGTGCCAGCAGCTTTATGCCCTCCCAGGGGACGACTGAAGCTTTCTTT. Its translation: CASSFMPSQGTTEAFF.

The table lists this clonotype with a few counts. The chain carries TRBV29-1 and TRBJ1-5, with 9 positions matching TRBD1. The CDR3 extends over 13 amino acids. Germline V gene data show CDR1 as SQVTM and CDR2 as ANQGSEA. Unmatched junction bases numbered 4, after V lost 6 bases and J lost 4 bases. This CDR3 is CSVLTGGNQPQHF. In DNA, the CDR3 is TGCAGCGTCTTGACAGGGGGTAATCAGCCCCAGCATTTT.

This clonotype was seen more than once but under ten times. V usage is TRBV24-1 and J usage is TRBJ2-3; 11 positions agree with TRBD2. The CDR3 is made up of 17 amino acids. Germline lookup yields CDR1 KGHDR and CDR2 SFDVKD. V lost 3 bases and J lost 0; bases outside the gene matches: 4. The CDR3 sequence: CATSDPGTSGSTDTQYF. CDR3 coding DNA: TGTGCCACCAGTGATCCGGGGACTAGCGGAAGCACAGATACGCAGTATTTT.

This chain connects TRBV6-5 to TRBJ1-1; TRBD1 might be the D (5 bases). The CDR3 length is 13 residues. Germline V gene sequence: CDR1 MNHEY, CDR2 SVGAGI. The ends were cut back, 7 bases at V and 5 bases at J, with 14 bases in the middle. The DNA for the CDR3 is TGTGCCAGCAAGATGGGGCGCGGGACTGAAGCTTTCTTT. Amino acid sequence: CASKMGRGTEAFF.

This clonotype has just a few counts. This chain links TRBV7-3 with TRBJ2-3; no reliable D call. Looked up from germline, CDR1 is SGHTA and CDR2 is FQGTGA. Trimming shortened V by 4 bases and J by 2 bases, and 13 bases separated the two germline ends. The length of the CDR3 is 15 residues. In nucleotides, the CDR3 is TGTGCCAGCAGCTCTCGCGGCGGTGACACAGATACGCAGTATTTT. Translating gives CASSSRGGDTDTQYF.

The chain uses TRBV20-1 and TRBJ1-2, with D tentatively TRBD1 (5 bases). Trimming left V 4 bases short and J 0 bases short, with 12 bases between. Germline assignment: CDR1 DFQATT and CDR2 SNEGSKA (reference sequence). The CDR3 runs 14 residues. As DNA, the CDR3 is TGCAGTGCTATTGCAGGGACCGCTAACTATGGCTACACCTTC. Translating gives CSAIAGTANYGYTF.

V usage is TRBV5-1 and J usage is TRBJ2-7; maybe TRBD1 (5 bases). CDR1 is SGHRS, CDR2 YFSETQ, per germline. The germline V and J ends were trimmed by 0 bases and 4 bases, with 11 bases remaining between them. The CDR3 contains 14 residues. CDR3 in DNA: TGCGCCAGCAGCTTGGAAGGGGCAGTTTACGAGCAGTACTTC. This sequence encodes CASSLEGAVYEQYF.

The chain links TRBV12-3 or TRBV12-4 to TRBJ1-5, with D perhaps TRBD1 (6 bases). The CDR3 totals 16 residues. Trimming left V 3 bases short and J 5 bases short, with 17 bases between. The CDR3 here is CASSFDLRTADQPQHF. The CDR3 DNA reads TGTGCCAGCAGTTTCGATCTTCGGACAGCAGATCAGCCCCAGCATTTT.

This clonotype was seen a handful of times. The CDR3 DNA reads TGTGCCCGTGTATCAGAGACCCAGTACTTC. Its translation is CARVSETQYF. The rearrangement links TRBV6-5 to TRBJ2-5; no clear D. Germline V CDR1 and CDR2: MNHEY, SVGAGI. Trimming cost V 11 bases and J 4 bases, with 8 bases left between them. The CDR3 consists of 10 residues.

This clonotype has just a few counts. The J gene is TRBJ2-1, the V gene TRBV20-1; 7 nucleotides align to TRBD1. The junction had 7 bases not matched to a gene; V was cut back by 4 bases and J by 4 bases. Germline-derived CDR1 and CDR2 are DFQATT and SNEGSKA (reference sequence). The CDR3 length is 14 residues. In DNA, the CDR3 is TGCAGTGCTACCCGTCCGACAGGGTACAATGAGCAGTTCTTC. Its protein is CSATRPTGYNEQFF.

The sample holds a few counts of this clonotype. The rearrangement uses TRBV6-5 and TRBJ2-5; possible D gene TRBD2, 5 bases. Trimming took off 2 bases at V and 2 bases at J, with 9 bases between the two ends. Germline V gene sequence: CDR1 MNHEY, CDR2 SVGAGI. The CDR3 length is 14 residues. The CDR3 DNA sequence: TGTGCCAGCAGTTACGGAGGCCGACAAGAGACCCAGTACTTC. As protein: CASSYGGRQETQYF.

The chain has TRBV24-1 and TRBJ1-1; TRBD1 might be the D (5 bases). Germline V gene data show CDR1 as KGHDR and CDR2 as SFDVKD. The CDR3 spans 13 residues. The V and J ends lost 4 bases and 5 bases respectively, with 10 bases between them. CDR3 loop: CATSEGGGTEAFF. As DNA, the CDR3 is TGTGCCACCAGTGAGGGGGGGGGAACTGAAGCTTTCTTT.

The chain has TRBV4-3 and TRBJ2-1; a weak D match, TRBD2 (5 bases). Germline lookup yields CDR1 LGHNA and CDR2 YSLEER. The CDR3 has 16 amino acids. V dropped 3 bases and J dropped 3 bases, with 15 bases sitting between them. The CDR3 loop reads CASSQGPGMVYNEQFF. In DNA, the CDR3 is TGCGCCAGCAGCCAGGGTCCGGGGATGGTCTACAATGAGCAGTTCTTC.

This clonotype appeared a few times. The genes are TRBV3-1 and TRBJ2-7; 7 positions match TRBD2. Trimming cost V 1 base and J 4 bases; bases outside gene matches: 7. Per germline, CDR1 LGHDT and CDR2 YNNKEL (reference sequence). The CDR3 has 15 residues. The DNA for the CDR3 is TGTGCCAGCAGCCAAGCGTCGGGAGGAAAATACGAGCAGTACTTC. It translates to CASSQASGGKYEQYF.

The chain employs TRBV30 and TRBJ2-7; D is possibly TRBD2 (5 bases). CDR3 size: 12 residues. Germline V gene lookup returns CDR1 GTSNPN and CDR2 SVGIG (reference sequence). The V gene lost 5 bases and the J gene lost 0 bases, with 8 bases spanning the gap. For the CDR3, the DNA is TGTGCCTGGGGGGAGAGCTCCTACGAGCAGTACTTC. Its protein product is CAWGESSYEQYF. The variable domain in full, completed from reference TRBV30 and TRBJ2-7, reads SQTIHQWPATLVQPVGSPLSLECTVEGTSNPNLYWYRQAAGRGLQLLFYSVGIGQISSEVPQNLSASRPQDRQFILSSKKLLLSDSGFYLCAWGESSYEQYFGPGTRLTVT.

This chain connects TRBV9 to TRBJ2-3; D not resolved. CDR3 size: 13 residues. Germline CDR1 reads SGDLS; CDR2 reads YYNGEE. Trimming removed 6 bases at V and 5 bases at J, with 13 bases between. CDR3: CASNSFLGDTQYF. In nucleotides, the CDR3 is TGTGCCAGCAATTCATTTCTGGGAGATACGCAGTATTTT.

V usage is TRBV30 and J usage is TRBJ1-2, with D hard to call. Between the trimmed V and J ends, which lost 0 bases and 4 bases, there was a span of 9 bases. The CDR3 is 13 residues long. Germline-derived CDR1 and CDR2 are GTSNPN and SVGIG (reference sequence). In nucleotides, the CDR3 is TGTGCCTGGAGTGTAGGGCGGAGCTATGGCTACACCTTC. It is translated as CAWSVGRSYGYTF.

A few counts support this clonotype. CDR3 protein: CASSLTQTGTGELFF. The CDR3 DNA sequence: TGCGCCAGCAGCTTAACTCAAACGGGGACCGGGGAGCTGTTTTTT. The chain employs TRBV5-1 and TRBJ2-2, with TRBD2 as a possible D gene (5 bases). The germline V gene has CDR1 SGHRS and CDR2 YFSETQ. Trimming took 2 bases from V and 5 from J, leaving 13 bases between them. The CDR3 is 15 residues long.

For the CDR3, the DNA is TGTGCCAGCAGCCCTCACACAGGGTCTGGAAACACCATATATTTT. This codes for CASSPHTGSGNTIYF. V and J are TRBV7-9 and TRBJ1-3; D may be TRBD1 (6 bases). The germline gives CDR1 SEHNR, CDR2 FQNEAQ (reference sequence). With 5 bases removed from V and 1 base from J, the gap between germline ends came to 12 bases. CDR3 size: 15 residues.

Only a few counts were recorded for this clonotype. The DNA for the CDR3 is TGCAGCGTTGAAGACACGAACACCGGGGAGCTGTTTTTT. Protein: CSVEDTNTGELFF. The chain is built from TRBV29-1 and TRBJ2-2, with D uncertain. V lost 0 bases, J lost 0 bases, and 2 bases lay in between. The germline gives CDR1 SQVTM, CDR2 ANQGSEA. The length of the CDR3 is 13 residues.

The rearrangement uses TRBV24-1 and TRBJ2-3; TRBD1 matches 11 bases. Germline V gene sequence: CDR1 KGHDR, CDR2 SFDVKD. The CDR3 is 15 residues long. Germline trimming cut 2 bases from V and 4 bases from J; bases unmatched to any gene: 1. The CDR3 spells CATSDWTGGADTQYF. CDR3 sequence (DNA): TGTGCCACCAGTGATTGGACAGGGGGCGCAGATACGCAGTATTTT.

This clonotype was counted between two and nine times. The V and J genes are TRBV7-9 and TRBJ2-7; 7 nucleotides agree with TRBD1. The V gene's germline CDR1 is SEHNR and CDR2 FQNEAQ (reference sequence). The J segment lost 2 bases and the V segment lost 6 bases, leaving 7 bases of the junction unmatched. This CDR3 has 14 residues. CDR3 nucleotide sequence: TGTGCCAGCAGTTCGGACAGGCAACCCTACGAGCAGTACTTC. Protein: CASSSDRQPYEQYF. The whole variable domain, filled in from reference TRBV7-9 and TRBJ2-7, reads DTGVSQNPRHKITKRGQNVTFRCDPISEHNRLYWYRQTLGQGPEFLTYFQNEAQLEKSRLLSDRFSAERPKGSFSTLEIQRTEQGDSAMYLCASSSDRQPYEQYFGPGTRLTVT.